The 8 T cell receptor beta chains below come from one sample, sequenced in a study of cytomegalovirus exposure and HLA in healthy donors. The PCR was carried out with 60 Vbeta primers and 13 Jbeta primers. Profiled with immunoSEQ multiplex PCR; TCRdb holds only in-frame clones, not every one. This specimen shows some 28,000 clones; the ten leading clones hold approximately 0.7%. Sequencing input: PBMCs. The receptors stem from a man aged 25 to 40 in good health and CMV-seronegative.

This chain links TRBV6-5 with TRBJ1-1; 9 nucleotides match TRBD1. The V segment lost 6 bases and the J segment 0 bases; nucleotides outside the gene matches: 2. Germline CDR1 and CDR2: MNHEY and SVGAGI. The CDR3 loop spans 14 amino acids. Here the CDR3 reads CASRYRGLNTEAFF. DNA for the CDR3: TGTGCCAGCAGGTACAGGGGGCTGAACACTGAAGCTTTCTTT.

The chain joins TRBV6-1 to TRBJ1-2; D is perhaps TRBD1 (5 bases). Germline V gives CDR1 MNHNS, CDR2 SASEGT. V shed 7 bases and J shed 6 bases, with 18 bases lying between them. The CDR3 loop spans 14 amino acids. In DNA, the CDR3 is TGTGCCAGCACCTCTAGGGGAGGGGCGAATGGCTACACCTTC. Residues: CASTSRGGANGYTF.

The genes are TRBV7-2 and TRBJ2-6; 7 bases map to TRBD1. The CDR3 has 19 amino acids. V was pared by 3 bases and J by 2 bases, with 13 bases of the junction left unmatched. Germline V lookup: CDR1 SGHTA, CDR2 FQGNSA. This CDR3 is CASSFSRGKGAAGANVLTF. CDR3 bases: TGTGCCAGCAGCTTTAGCAGGGGGAAGGGGGCTGCTGGGGCCAACGTCCTGACTTTC.

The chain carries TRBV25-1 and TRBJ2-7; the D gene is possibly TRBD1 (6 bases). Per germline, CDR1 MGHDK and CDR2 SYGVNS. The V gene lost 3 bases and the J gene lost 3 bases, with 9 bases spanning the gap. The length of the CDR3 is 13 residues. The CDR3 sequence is CASSDRGRYEQYF. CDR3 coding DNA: TGTGCCAGCAGTGACAGGGGACGCTACGAGCAGTACTTC.

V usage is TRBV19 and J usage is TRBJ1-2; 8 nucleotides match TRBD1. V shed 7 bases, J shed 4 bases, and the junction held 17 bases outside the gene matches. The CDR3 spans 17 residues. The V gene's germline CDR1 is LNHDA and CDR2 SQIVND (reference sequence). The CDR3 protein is CASNVAPGQGVSYGYTF. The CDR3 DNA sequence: TGTGCCAGTAATGTGGCCCCCGGACAGGGAGTTTCCTATGGCTACACCTTC.

CDR3 in DNA: TGTGCCAGCTCCCCGGGACACCTCTACGAGCAGTACTTC. Protein sequence: CASSPGHLYEQYF. This chain connects TRBV18 to TRBJ2-7; weak D call: TRBD1 (6 bases). With 6 bases removed from V and 3 bases from J, the gap between germline ends came to 12 bases. Germline V CDR1 and CDR2: KGHSH, LQKENI. This CDR3 has 13 residues.

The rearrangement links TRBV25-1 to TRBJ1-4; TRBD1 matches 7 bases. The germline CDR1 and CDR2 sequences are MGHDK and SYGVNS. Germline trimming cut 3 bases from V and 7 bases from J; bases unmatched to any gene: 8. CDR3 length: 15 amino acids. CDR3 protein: CASSEGGTEFEKLFF. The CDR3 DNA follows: TGTGCCAGCAGTGAGGGCGGGACAGAGTTTGAAAAACTGTTTTTT. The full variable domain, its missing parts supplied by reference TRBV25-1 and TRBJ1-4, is EADIYQTPRYLVIGTGKKITLECSQTMGHDKMYWYQQDPGMELHLIHYSYGVNSTEKGDLSSESTVSRIRTEHFPLTLESARPSHTSQYLCASSEGGTEFEKLFFGSGTQLSVL.

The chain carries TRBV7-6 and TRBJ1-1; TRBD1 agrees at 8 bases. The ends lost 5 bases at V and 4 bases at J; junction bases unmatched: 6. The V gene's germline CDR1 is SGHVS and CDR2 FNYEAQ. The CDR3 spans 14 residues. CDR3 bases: TGTGCCAGCAGCAGAGACAGGGGAGGCACTGAAGCTTTCTTT. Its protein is CASSRDRGGTEAFF.